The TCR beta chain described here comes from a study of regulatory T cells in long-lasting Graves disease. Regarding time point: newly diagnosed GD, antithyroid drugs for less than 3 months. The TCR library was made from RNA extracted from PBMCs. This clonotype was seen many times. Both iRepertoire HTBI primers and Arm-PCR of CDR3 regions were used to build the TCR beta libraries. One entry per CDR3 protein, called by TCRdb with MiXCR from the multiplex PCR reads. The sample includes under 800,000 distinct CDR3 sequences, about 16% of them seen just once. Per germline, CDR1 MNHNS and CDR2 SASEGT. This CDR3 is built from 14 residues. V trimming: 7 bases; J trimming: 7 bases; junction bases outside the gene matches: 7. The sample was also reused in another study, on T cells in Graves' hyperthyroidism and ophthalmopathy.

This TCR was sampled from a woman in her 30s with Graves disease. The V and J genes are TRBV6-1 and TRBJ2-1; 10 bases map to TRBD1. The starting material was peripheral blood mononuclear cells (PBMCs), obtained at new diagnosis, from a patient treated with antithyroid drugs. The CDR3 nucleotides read TGTGCCAGCACTCCGGACAGGGGGGGGAATGAGCAGTTCTTC. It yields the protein CASTPDRGGNEQFF.